The source of this T cell receptor (beta chain) is a study of shared clonotypes between healthy human individuals (dated by TCRdb to 2020 to 2021). Turning to the overall study: The cohort comprised two women and a few men aged 18 to 49 years. Different laboratories and diverse techniques were used to prepare libraries and sequence TCR repertoires, to increase sequencing depth and limit assay-specific biases. To estimate repertoire size and how much clonotype sharing occurs between individuals, the study deeply sequenced the blood TCR repertoires of five healthy adults. For each donor, CD4 naive and CD4 memory were each given three plates, CD8 naive was given two plates, and CD8 memory was given one plate. Between about 0.85 and 8.9 billion PBMCs per donor were obtained by leukapheresis. Here is what the overall study found, with its caveats: Sampling was limited to blood, and TCR repertoires in tissue likely differ from TCR repertoires in blood. Pairwise subsampling led to the expectation that sequencing depth would affect the degree of clonotype sharing among donors. Higher generation probabilities were observed for clonotypes shared by all four sorted-subset donors than for non-shared clonotypes. Estimated clonotype richness was generally larger for naive than for memory subsets. Incomplete sequencing was indicated by rarefaction of sorted-subset datasets, despite the large sequencing depth. When several donors were compared, the shared fraction of clonotypes was about 5% for naive CD4, 3.5% to 4% for naive CD8, more than 2% for memory CD4, and 0.4% for memory CD8. The small number of donors limited the genetic and exposure-history diversity represented.

Donors were healthy HIV-negative adults with no recently reported acute infections or vaccinations. Every donor was a Caucasian adult residing in Nashville, Tennessee, USA. CD4+ T cells were enriched by magnetic negative selection, after which naive cells were positively selected on CD45RA and the negative fraction was taken as the memory subset. Blood was collected by leukapheresis, and PBMCs were isolated by Ficoll-Histopaque density gradient centrifugation and then cryopreserved in liquid nitrogen vapor phase. Analytical flow cytometry was used to check the purity and quantity of every magnetically sorted T cell population. Genomic DNA was isolated from each sorted fraction and quantified by UV absorbance on a Nanodrop 2000c. For this clone: Its antigen is still unknown. No base qualities exist here, and no much larger clone lies one base off it.

The germline V gene sets CDR1 to LGHNA and CDR2 to YNFKEQ. V is clipped by 1 base and J by 0 bases, and the sequence between their germline boundaries is 14 bases long. The CDR3 holds 17 amino acids from the cysteine to the phenylalanine. CDR3 DNA is the only sequence kept; it has 51 bases, read in frame from the first base. Using the deep immunoSEQ assay, multiplex PCR amplified TCR CDR3 regions from genomic DNA. Genomic DNA extracted from each cell subset was distributed evenly over all wells of several immunoSEQ 96-well plates, and each plate served as one replicate. For sorted subsets, approximately 210 ng of genomic DNA, equivalent to around 30,000 T cell genomes, went into each replicate PCR. The purified libraries were quantified using a Qubit 3.0 fluorometer, sized with a Bioanalyzer 2100, and then quantified again using the KAPA Library Quantification kit. A separate single-read 150-cycle Illumina NextSeq 550 flow cell was used to sequence each immunoSEQ 96-well plate. From the authors' description of their analysis: Because the immunoSEQ output included only junctional sequences and no quality scores, the filtering could not be the same as the filtering used for full-length reads. To assign V/J genes and CDR3, sequences were annotated against IMGT germline references using PyIR, a Python wrapper for IgBLAST v1.9. Reads were filtered out if the reads had weak V/J assignments (E-value above 1e-6), no CDR3, stop codons, out-of-frame junctions, or ambiguous translated residues. V3J clonotypes were defined as sequences sharing the same inferred V gene, J gene, and CDR3 amino acid sequence. Percentage overlap between repertoires was calculated by dividing the number of shared unique clonotypes by the size of the smaller repertoire. Repertoire richness was assessed with RTK rarefaction, the Chao1 estimator, and Recon v2.1 estimates of unobserved clonotypes. Generation probabilities were computed with OLGA for all TCRbeta clonotypes obtained by the gDNA method from a handful of donors. Sourced from immuneACCESS, this table was stored by TCRdb with only in-frame sequences that have V and J called. A share of the clones is absent; for the studies checked, an unresolved V gene accounts for under half, and the remainder has no known explanation. Clonal size and the V and J genes are those of that table, whereas D and trimming came from the DNA. Here the sample has about 1 million clones; approximately 80% occur a single time. The ten biggest clones cover 0.5% to 0.6% of the sample.

The chain employs TRBV4-2 and TRBJ2-3; a tentative D match to TRBD2 spans 7 bases. Sequenced input: memory CD4+ T cells from PBMCs. In light of the paper, this sample's cell subset or site label describes: CD45RA-negative fraction. The clonotype comes from a man younger than 30 in good health. Some clones in this sample may be carry-over from other donors' samples. CDR3 loop: CASSQVNGGGSTDTQYF. The DNA sequence is given as TGTGCCAGCAGCCAAGTAAACGGCGGGGGCAGCACAGATACGCAGTATTTT.